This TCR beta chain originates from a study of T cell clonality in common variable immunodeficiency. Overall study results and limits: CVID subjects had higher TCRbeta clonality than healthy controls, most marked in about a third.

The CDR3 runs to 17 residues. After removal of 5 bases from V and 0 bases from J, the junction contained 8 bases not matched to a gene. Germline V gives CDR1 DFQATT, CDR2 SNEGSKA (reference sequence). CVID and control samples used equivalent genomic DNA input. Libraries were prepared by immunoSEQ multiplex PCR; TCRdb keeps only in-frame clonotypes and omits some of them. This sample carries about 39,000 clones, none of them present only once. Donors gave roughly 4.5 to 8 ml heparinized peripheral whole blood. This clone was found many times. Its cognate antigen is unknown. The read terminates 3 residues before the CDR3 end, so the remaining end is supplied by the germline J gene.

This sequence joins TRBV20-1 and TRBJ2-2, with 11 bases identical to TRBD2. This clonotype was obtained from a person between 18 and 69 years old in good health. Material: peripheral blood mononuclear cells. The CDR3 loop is CSAYSPSGRSNTGELFF. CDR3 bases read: TGCAGTGCTTATTCGCCTAGCGGGAGGTCGAACACCGGGGAG.